One and the same sample provided the 24 T cell receptor beta chains below, sequenced in a study of T-cell reconstitution after alpha-beta-depleted transplantation in children. The library targeted TCRbeta and was prepared with unique molecular identifiers. A single record per CDR3 protein comes from TCRdb applying MiXCR to the PCR reads. The top ten clones hold around a third of a sample with about 610,000 distinct CDR3 sequences, roughly 27% of them seen once. This material consisted of PBMCs, taken before TCRalphabeta/CD19-depleted stem cell transplant. Receptors originate from a boy under two years old with Wiskott-Aldrich syndrome, due to receive a stem cell transplant.

The chain's CDR3 is CASSFAGGDEKLFF. CDR3 sequence (DNA): TGTGCCAGCAGTTTTGCGGGCGGTGATGAAAAACTGTTTTTT. The chain is built from TRBV12-3 or TRBV12-4 and TRBJ1-4; D gene uncertain. V was cut by 3 bases and J by 6 bases, with 11 bases left in between. The CDR3 has 14 residues.

The rearrangement uses TRBV28 and TRBJ1-2; no definite D call. CDR3 length equals 14 residues. From germline, CDR1 is MDHEN and CDR2 SYDVKM. V lost 3 bases and J lost 7, with 15 bases in between. CDR3 bases: TGTGCCAGCAGTTTCTTCCCTCGACAAGGTGGCTACACCTTC. The encoded protein is CASSFFPRQGGYTF.

This clonotype was seen many times. This chain joins TRBV7-2 and TRBJ2-1, with D unresolved. Trimming stripped 1 base from V and 3 bases from J, with 13 bases between. CDR3 length: 16 residues. From germline, CDR1 is SGHTA and CDR2 FQGNSA. CDR3: CASSLGGLGYYNEQFF. For the CDR3, the DNA is TGTGCCAGCAGCTTAGGAGGCCTGGGTTACTACAATGAGCAGTTCTTC.

This clonotype has more than one count but fewer than ten. V gene TRBV29-1 combines with J gene TRBJ2-1; 8 bases fit TRBD1. The trim removed 7 bases at V and 3 bases at J, leaving 14 bases unmatched. In germline, CDR1 is SQVTM, CDR2 ANQGSEA. The CDR3 is made up of 16 amino acids. CDR3 region: CSARTGFQRLYNEQFF. CDR3 nucleotide sequence: TGCAGCGCTCGGACAGGGTTTCAACGCCTCTACAATGAGCAGTTCTTC.

The sample holds a few counts of this clonotype. This chain uses TRBV12-3 or TRBV12-4 with TRBJ1-1; D call uncertain. The CDR3 has 15 residues. V shed 5 bases and J shed 1 base, with 14 bases lying between them. CDR3 in amino acids: CASSLPGPTNTEAFF. DNA for the CDR3: TGTGCCAGCAGTCTCCCCGGGCCGACGAACACTGAAGCTTTCTTT.

The rearrangement links TRBV7-9 to TRBJ2-1; D gene unclear. Per the germline V gene, CDR1 is SEHNR and CDR2 is FQNEAQ (reference sequence). This CDR3 spans 14 amino acids. V was cut by 1 base and J by 7 bases, with 11 bases left in between. The CDR3 spells CASSLVGKVNEQFF. The CDR3 DNA reads as TGTGCCAGCAGCTTAGTGGGGAAAGTAAATGAGCAGTTCTTC.

A few counts support this clonotype. The gene calls are TRBV5-1 and TRBJ2-1; 12 nucleotides agree with TRBD2. This CDR3 comprises 19 residues. Unmatched junction bases numbered 8, after V lost 1 base and J lost 0 bases. Germline values: CDR1 SGHRS, CDR2 YFSETQ. The CDR3 DNA reads as TGCGCCAGCAGCTTGTGGACTAGCGGGGTCCACAGCTCCTACAATGAGCAGTTCTTC. As protein: CASSLWTSGVHSSYNEQFF.

The chain joins TRBV5-1 to TRBJ2-1, with TRBD2 identical over 10 bases. The CDR3 runs to 16 residues. Germline trimming cut 0 bases from V and 9 bases from J; bases unmatched to any gene: 9. Germline CDR1 reads SGHRS; CDR2 reads YFSETQ. CDR3 nucleotides: TGCGCCAGCAGCTTGGTTCCTAGCGGGAGTCTAAGTGAGCAGTTCTTC. Its translation is CASSLVPSGSLSEQFF.

The rearrangement uses TRBV10-3 and TRBJ1-2; D remains unclear. Deletions cut 3 bases from V and 7 bases from J, with 9 bases between. CDR3 length equals 12 residues. The germline V gene has CDR1 ENHRY and CDR2 SYGVKD. The chain's CDR3 is CAISDAQTGYTF. In DNA, the CDR3 is TGTGCCATCAGTGACGCACAGACTGGCTACACCTTC.

In its sample, this clonotype was seen a few times. This chain uses TRBV11-2 with TRBJ2-2, with 7 bases lining up with TRBD2. The CDR3 runs 15 residues. The ends lost 5 bases at V and 5 bases at J; junction bases unmatched: 8. Germline CDR1 and CDR2: SGHAT and FQNNGV. The CDR3 DNA reads as TGTGCCAGCAGCCACGCACGGGAGGTAACCGGGGAGCTGTTTTTT. As protein: CASSHAREVTGELFF.

The table lists this clonotype with a few counts. This chain links TRBV27 with TRBJ2-1; TRBD2 aligns across 8 bases. The junction had 7 bases not matched to a gene; V was cut back by 10 bases and J by 2 bases. Germline CDR1 MNHEY, CDR2 SMNVEV (reference sequence). The CDR3 loop spans 14 amino acids. CDR3 DNA sequence: TGTGCCACCAGAACTAGCGGCACCTACAATGAGCAGTTCTTC. It encodes CATRTSGTYNEQFF.

The chain employs TRBV7-6 and TRBJ2-5; either TRBD1 or TRBD2 may fit D (5 bases each). The V end was cut by 0 bases, the J end by 1 base, with 12 bases between. CDR1 SGHVS and CDR2 FNYEAQ come from the germline V gene. The CDR3 loop spans 16 amino acids. DNA of the CDR3: TGTGCCAGCAGCTTAGCAGGCTTGGGGACCCAAGAGACCCAGTACTTC. Amino acids: CASSLAGLGTQETQYF.

The chain has TRBV5-4 and TRBJ2-5; the D gene is possibly TRBD1 (5 bases). There are 15 residues in the CDR3. V lost 0 bases, J lost 2 bases, and 11 bases lay in between. Germline V CDR1 and CDR2: SGHNT, YYREEE (reference sequence). The CDR3 coding sequence is TGTGCCAGCAGCTTGGTTGGGGCCAAGCAAGAGACCCAGTACTTC. Its translation is CASSLVGAKQETQYF.

The V gene is TRBV5-1, the J gene TRBJ2-5, with D possibly matching TRBD2 (6 bases). CDR1 is SGHRS, CDR2 YFSETQ, per germline. The CDR3 sequence is 15 residues long. V was trimmed by 4 bases and J by 2 bases, leaving 15 bases between them. The CDR3 region is CASSETSLGQETQYF. CDR3 DNA: TGCGCCAGCAGCGAGACTAGTTTGGGACAAGAGACCCAGTACTTC.

This sequence joins TRBV12-3 or TRBV12-4 and TRBJ2-3; tentatively, D is TRBD1 (6 bases). The CDR3 totals 18 residues. V lost 6 bases, J lost 5 bases, and 27 bases lay in between. This chain's CDR3 is CASSPGRGLGEQVDTQYF. The CDR3 nucleotides are TGTGCCAGCAGCCCCGGCAGGGGTCTGGGGGAGCAGGTAGATACGCAGTATTTT.

This clonotype has a handful of counts. The chain has TRBV4-1 and TRBJ1-4, with 9 bases matching TRBD1. The CDR3 spans 15 residues. The V and J ends lost 0 bases and 15 bases, in that order; junction bases with no gene match: 11. Germline-derived CDR1 and CDR2 are MGHRA and YSYEKL. The CDR3 here is CASSQESGQGRLMFF. In DNA form, the CDR3 reads TGCGCCAGCAGCCAAGAATCGGGACAGGGAAGGCTTATGTTTTTT.

This clonotype has a handful of counts. V and J are TRBV7-9 and TRBJ2-5, with 8 bases matching TRBD1. With 5 bases clipped from V and 4 bases from J, the junction kept 9 bases outside the gene matches. In germline, CDR1 is SEHNR, CDR2 FQNEAQ (reference sequence). This CDR3 is 15 amino acids long. As DNA, the CDR3 is TGTGCCAGCAGCCCCCCGGACAGGGTGACAGAGACCCAGTACTTC. It is translated as CASSPPDRVTETQYF.

This clonotype was counted between two and nine times. The chain carries TRBV20-1 and TRBJ2-7; possibly TRBD2 for D (5 bases). V was shortened by 6 bases and J by 3 bases, with 15 bases between the two germline ends. Germline CDR1 reads DFQATT; CDR2 reads SNEGSKA (reference sequence). This CDR3 is built from 13 residues. The CDR3 protein is CSAVRAARYEQYF. The DNA for the CDR3 is TGCAGTGCCGTGAGGGCTGCACGCTACGAGCAGTACTTC.

This clonotype was counted many times. The chain recombines TRBV7-6 with TRBJ1-1; D may be TRBD1 (5 bases). The CDR3 runs 13 residues. V shed 3 bases and J shed 1 base, with 6 bases lying between them. Germline V gives CDR1 SGHVS, CDR2 FNYEAQ. This chain's CDR3 is CASSLDTNTEAFF. The DNA for the CDR3 is TGTGCCAGCAGCTTGGACACGAACACTGAAGCTTTCTTT.

There are a few counts of this clonotype. This chain joins TRBV4-1 and TRBJ2-7; 10 nucleotides line up with TRBD2. The V and J ends lost 1 base and 7 bases, in that order; junction bases with no gene match: 13. Germline V gives CDR1 MGHRA, CDR2 YSYEKL. The CDR3 length is 17 residues. CDR3 in amino acids: CASSQVASGSLVGEQYF. The CDR3 nucleotides read TGCGCCAGCAGCCAAGTCGCTAGCGGGAGTTTAGTGGGGGAGCAGTACTTC.

The chain joins TRBV7-9 to TRBJ2-1, with D possibly being TRBD2 (7 bases). The germline V gene has CDR1 SEHNR and CDR2 FQNEAQ (reference sequence). V was trimmed by 4 bases and J by 0 bases, leaving 10 bases between them. The CDR3 contains 15 residues. In DNA form, the CDR3 reads TGTGCCAGCAGCTGGGGGGGCCGCTCCTACAATGAGCAGTTCTTC. Protein: CASSWGGRSYNEQFF.

This clonotype was detected a few times. The V call is TRBV5-1, the J call TRBJ2-3; D may correspond to TRBD1 or TRBD2 (5 bases each). The CDR3 covers 15 residues. Trimming stripped 7 bases from V and 0 bases from J, with 15 bases between. The germline V gene has CDR1 SGHRS and CDR2 YFSETQ. For the CDR3, the DNA is TGCGCCAGCTCTAGGGGAGTTCCTAGCACAGATACGCAGTATTTT. Its translation is CASSRGVPSTDTQYF.

This clonotype was recorded a few times. The chain carries TRBV7-9 and TRBJ1-1; D may be TRBD1 (5 bases). The CDR3 contains 16 residues. The V gene lost 2 bases and the J gene lost 0 bases, with 13 bases spanning the gap. Per the germline V gene, CDR1 is SEHNR and CDR2 is FQNEAQ (reference sequence). In nucleotides, the CDR3 is TGTGCCAGCAGCTTATGGCAGGGCCTGATGAACACTGAAGCTTTCTTT. Its protein product is CASSLWQGLMNTEAFF.

The V call is TRBV7-9, the J call TRBJ2-5, with a weak D call TRBD1 (6 bases). The germline CDR1 and CDR2 sequences are SEHNR and FQNEAQ (reference sequence). The V gene lost 2 bases and the J gene lost 2 bases, with 15 bases spanning the gap. This CDR3 spans 16 amino acids. Here the CDR3 DNA reads TGTGCCAGCAGCTTAAGGACTGAGGGGGAGCAAGAGACCCAGTACTTC. Translating gives CASSLRTEGEQETQYF.